This TCR beta chain was found in a study of blood T cell repertoires in COVID-19. About the research overall: Some COVID-19 samples were acute and others convalescent; all came from the United States, Italy and Spain. T cells, B-cell-depleted T cells, or PBMCs supplied cDNA or gDNA.

This clone was seen just once. Original methodology: Estimated nucleated cell counts came from reference gene primer amplification. TCRdb's copy holds only in-frame clones and misses some; the assay was immunoSEQ multiplex PCR. That table furnishes V, J and clone size, whereas the DNA furnished D and trimming. The table lists 90,000 to 150,000 clones, 70% to 80% of them singletons. Germline lookup yields CDR1 MDHEN and CDR2 SYDVKM. The CDR3 runs to 13 residues. V dropped 5 bases and J dropped 1 base, with 5 bases sitting between them. The genes are TRBV28 and TRBJ2-2; D remains unclear. The TCR sequence derives from a man aged 50-59 years with acute or convalescent COVID-19. What was sequenced was peripheral blood. The CDR3 region has the DNA TGTGCCAGCAGTCGACAGAACACCGGGGAGCTGTTTTTT. It translates to CASSRQNTGELFF.